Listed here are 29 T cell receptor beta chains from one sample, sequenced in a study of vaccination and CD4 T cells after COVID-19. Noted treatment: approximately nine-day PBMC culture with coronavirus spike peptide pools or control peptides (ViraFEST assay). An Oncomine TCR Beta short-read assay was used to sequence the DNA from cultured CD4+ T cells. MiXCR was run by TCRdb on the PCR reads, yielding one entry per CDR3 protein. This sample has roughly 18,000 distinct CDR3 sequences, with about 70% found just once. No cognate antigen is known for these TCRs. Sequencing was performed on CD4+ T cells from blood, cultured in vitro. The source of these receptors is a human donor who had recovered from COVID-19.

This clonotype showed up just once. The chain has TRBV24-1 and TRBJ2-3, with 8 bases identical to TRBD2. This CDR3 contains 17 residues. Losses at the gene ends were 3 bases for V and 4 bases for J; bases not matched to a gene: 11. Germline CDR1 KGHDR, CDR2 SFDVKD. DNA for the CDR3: TGTGCCACCAGTGATCGTAACCAGCGGGAGAATTCAGATACGCAGTATTTT. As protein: CATSDRNQRENSDTQYF.

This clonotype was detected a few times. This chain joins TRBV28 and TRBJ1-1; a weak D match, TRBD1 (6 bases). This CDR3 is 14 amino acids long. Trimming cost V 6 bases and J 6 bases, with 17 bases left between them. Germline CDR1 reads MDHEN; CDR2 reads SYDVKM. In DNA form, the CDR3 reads TGTGCCAGCAGGGGAGGGGGGTTTAATTCTGAAGCTTTCTTT. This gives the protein CASRGGGFNSEAFF. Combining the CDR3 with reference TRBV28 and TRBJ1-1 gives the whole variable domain DVKVTQSSRYLVKRTGEKVFLECVQDMDHENMFWYRQDPGLGLRLIYFSYDVKMKEKGDIPEGYSVSREKKERFSLILESASTNQTSMYLCASRGGGFNSEAFFGQGTRLTVV.

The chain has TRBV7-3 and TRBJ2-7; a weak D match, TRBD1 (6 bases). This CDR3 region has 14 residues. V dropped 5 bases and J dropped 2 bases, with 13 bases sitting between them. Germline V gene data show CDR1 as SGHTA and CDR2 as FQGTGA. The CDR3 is CASSPGPGAYEQYF. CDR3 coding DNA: TGTGCCAGCAGCCCGGGGCCAGGGGCCTACGAGCAGTACTTC.

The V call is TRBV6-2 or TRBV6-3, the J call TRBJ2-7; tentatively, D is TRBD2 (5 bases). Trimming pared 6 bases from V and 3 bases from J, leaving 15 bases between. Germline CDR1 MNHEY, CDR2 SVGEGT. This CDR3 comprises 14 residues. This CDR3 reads CASRKDGGGYEQYF. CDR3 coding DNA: TGTGCCAGCAGAAAGGACGGAGGCGGCTACGAGCAGTACTTC.

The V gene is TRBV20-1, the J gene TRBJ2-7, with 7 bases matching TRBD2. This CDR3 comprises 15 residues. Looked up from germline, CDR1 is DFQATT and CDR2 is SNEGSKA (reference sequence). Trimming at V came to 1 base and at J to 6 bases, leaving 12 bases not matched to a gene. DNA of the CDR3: TGCAGTGCTAGAGCTAGCGGTTTGGTCGGGGGCGAGCAGTACTTC. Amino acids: CSARASGLVGGEQYF.

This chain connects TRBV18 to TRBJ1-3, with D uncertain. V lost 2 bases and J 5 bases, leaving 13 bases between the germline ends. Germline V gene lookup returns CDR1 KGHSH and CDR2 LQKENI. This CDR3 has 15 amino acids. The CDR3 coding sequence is TGTGCCAGCTCACCAGATTCCGGGGTTAGAAACACCATATATTTT. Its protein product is CASSPDSGVRNTIYF.

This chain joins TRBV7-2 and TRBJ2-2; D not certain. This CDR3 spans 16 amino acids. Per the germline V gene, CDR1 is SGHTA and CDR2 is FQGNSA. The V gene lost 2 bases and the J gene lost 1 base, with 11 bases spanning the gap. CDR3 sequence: CASSLRSWGNTGELFF. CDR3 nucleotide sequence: TGTGCCAGCAGCTTAAGGTCATGGGGGAACACCGGGGAGCTGTTTTTT.

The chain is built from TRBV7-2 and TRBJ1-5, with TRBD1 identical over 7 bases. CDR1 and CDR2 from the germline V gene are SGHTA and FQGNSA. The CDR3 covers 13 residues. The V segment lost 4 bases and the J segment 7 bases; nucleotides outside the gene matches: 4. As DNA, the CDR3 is TGTGCCAGCAGCTGGGACAGCGACCAGCCCCAGCATTTT. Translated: CASSWDSDQPQHF.

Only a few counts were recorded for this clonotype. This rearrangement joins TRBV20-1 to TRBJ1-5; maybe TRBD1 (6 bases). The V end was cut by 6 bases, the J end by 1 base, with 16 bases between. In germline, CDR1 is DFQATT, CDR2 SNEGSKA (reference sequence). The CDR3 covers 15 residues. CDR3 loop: CSARKRGFSNQPQHF. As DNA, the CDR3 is TGCAGTGCAAGGAAGAGGGGGTTCAGCAATCAGCCCCAGCATTTT.

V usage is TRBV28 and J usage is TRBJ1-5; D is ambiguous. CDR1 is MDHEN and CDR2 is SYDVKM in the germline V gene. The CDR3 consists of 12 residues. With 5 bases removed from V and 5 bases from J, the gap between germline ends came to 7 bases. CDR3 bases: TGTGCCAGCAGTATACTGGATCAGCCCCAGCATTTT. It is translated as CASSILDQPQHF.

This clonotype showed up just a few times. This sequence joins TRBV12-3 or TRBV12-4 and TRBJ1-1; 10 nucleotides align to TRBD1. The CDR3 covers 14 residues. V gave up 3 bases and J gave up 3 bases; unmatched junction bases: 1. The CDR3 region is CASSFGTGDTEAFF. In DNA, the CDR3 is TGTGCCAGCAGTTTCGGGACAGGGGACACTGAAGCTTTCTTT.

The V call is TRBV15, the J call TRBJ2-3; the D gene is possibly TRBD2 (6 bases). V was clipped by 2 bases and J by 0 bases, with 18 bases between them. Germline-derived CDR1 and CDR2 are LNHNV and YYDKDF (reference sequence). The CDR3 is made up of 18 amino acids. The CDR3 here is CATSRTPGLAASTDTQYF. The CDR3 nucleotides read TGTGCCACCAGCAGAACACCCGGATTAGCGGCTAGCACAGATACGCAGTATTTT.

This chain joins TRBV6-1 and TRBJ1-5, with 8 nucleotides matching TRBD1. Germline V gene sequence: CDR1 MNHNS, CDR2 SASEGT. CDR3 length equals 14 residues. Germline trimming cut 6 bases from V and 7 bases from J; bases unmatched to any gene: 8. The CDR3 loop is CASSADRVGQPQHF. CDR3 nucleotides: TGTGCCAGCAGCGCGGACAGGGTAGGGCAGCCCCAGCATTTT.

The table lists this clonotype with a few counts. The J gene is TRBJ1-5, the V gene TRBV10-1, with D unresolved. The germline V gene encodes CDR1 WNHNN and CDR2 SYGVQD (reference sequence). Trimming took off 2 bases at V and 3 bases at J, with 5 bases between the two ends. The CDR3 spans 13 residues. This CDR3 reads CASSEDPNQPQHF. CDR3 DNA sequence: TGCGCCAGCAGTGAGGACCCCAATCAGCCCCAGCATTTT.

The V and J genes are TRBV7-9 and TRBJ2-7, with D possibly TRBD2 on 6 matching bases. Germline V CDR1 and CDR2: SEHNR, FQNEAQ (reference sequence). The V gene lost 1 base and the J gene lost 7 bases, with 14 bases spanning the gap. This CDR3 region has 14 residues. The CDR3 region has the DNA TGTGCCAGCAGCTTAGATCTAAGGGGAGGTGAGCAGTACTTC. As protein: CASSLDLRGGEQYF.

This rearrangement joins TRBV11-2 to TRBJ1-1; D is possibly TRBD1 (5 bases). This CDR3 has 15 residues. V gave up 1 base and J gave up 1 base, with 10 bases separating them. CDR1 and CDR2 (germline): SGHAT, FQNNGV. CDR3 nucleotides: TGTGCCAGCAGCTTAGGATATGGGGGGAACACTGAAGCTTTCTTT. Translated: CASSLGYGGNTEAFF. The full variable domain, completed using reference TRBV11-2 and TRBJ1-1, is EAGVAQSPRYKIIEKRQSVAFWCNPISGHATLYWYQQILGQGPKLLIQFQNNGVVDDSQLPKDRFSAERLKGVDSTLKIQPAKLEDSAVYLCASSLGYGGNTEAFFGQGTRLTVV.

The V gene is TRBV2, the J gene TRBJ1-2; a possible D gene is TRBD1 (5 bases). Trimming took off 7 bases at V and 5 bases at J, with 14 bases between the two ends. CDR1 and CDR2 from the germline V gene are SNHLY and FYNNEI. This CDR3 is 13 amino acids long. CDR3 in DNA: TGTGCCAGCACCCCTTCGGGGGAATATGGCTACACCTTC. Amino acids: CASTPSGEYGYTF.

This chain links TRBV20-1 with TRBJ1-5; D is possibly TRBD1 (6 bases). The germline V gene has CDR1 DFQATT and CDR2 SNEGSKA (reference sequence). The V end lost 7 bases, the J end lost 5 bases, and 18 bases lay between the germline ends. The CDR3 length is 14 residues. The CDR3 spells CSVQTGSRDQPQHF. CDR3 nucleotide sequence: TGCAGTGTCCAGACAGGTTCTAGGGATCAGCCCCAGCATTTT.

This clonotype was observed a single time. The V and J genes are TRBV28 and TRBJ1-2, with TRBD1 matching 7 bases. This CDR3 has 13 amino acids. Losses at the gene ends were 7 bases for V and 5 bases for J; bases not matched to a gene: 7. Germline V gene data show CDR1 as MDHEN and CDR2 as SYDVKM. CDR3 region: CASTPGTAYGYTF. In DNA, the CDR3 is TGTGCCAGCACCCCCGGGACAGCATATGGCTACACCTTC.

Written as DNA, the CDR3 is TGCAGTGTTGGCAGGGGGGGGGCTCGGCAGCCCCAGCATTTT. Its translation is CSVGRGGARQPQHF. The V gene is TRBV20-1, the J gene TRBJ1-5, with 7 bases that match TRBD1. CDR3 length: 14 amino acids. Germline V lookup: CDR1 DFQATT, CDR2 SNEGSKA (reference sequence). With V trimmed by 7 bases and J by 7 bases, 13 bases remained unmatched.

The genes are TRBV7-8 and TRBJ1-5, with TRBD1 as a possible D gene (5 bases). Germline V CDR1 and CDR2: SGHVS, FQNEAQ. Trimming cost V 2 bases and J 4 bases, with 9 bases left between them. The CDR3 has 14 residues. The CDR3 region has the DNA TGTGCCAGCAGCTTAAGAGAGGGGAATCAGCCCCAGCATTTT. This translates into CASSLREGNQPQHF.

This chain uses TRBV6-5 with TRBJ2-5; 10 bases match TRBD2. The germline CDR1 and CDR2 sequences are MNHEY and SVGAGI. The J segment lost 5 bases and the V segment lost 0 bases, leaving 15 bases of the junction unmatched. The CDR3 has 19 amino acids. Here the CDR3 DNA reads TGTGCCAGCAGTTACTCCAGCTCGGGTGCTAGCGGGAGTTATGAGACCCAGTACTTC. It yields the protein CASSYSSSGASGSYETQYF.

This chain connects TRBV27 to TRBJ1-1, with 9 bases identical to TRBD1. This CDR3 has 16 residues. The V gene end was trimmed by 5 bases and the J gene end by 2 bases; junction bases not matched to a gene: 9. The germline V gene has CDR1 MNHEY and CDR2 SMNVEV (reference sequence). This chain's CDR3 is CASSPYDRGSNTEAFF. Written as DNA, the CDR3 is TGTGCCAGCAGTCCCTACGACAGGGGGTCTAACACTGAAGCTTTCTTT.

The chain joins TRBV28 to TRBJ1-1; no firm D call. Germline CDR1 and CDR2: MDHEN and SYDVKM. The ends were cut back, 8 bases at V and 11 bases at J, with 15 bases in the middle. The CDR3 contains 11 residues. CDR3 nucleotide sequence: TGTGCCAGCTATCAGTTCCCCGGTGCTTTCTTT. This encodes CASYQFPGAFF.

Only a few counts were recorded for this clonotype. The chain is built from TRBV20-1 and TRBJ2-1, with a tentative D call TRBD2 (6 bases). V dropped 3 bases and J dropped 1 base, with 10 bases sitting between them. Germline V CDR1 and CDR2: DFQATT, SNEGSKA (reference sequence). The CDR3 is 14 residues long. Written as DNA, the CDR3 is TGCAGTGCTAGGTTAGCGGAATCCTACAATGAGCAGTTCTTC. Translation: CSARLAESYNEQFF.

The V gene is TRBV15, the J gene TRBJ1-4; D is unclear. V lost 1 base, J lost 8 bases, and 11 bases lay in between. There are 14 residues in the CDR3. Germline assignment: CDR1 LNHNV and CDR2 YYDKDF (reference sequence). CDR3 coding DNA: TGTGCCACCAGCAGAGGGCAAGTAGGGGAAAAACTGTTTTTT. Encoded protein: CATSRGQVGEKLFF. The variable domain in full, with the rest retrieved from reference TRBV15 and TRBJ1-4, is DAMVIQNPRYQVTQFGKPVTLSCSQTLNHNVMYWYQQKSSQAPKLLFHYYDKDFNNEADTPDNFQSRRPNTSFCFLDIRSPGLGDTAMYLCATSRGQVGEKLFFGSGTQLSVL.

Here the CDR3 DNA reads TGTGCCAGCAGCCCCGGGCGGGGCGTGAACACTGAAGCTTTCTTT. This translates into CASSPGRGVNTEAFF. The V gene is TRBV5-4, the J gene TRBJ1-1; TRBD1 might be the D (5 bases). V gave up 4 bases and J gave up 0 bases, with 13 bases separating them. Germline-derived CDR1 and CDR2 are SGHNT and YYREEE (reference sequence). The CDR3 loop spans 15 amino acids.

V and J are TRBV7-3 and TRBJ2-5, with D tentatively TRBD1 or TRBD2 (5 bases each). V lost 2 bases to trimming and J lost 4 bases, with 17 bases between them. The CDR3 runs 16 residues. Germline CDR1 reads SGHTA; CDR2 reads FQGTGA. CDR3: CASSLGQGSGPETQYF. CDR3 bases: TGTGCCAGCAGCTTAGGTCAGGGAAGCGGTCCAGAGACCCAGTACTTC.

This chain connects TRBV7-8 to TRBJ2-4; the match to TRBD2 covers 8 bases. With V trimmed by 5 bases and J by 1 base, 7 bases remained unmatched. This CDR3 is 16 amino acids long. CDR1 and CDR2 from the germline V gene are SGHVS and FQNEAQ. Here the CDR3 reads CASSLAGGRAKNIQYF. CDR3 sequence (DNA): TGTGCCAGCAGCCTGGCGGGGGGCAGGGCCAAAAACATTCAGTACTTC.